The next 15 T cell receptor beta chains were all read from a single sample in a study of shared clonotypes between healthy human individuals. The protocol was immunoSEQ multiplex PCR, while the TCRdb copy is restricted to in-frame clones and leaves out a portion. The sample holds roughly 1,000,000 clones, around three quarters seen once. The material sequenced was memory CD4+ T cells from PBMCs. Sample subset: CD45RA-negative fraction. Receptor source: a man aged 18 to 35 in good health. Some clones in this sample may be carry-over from other donors' samples.

This clone has only a few counts. The chain is built from TRBV28 and TRBJ1-1; 7 nucleotides line up with TRBD1. Germline trimming cut 6 bases from V and 3 bases from J; bases unmatched to any gene: 10. This CDR3 is built from 15 residues. Germline V gene sequence: CDR1 MDHEN, CDR2 SYDVKM. In nucleotides, the CDR3 is TGTGCCAGCAGCCTCAGCGCGACAGGGTACACTGAAGCTTTCTTT. Its translation is CASSLSATGYTEAFF.

This clone was recorded once. The chain has TRBV7-9 and TRBJ2-7; D may be TRBD2 (5 bases). Germline loops: CDR1 SEHNR, CDR2 FQNEAQ (reference sequence). The CDR3 is 15 residues long. The germline V and J ends were trimmed by 1 base and 0 bases, with 10 bases remaining between them. CDR3 region: CASSLGTASSYEQYF. DNA of the CDR3: TGTGCCAGCAGCTTAGGGACTGCGAGCTCCTACGAGCAGTACTTC.

V is TRBV30 and J is TRBJ2-3; D gene unclear. This CDR3 comprises 14 residues. Germline V gene sequence: CDR1 GTSNPN, CDR2 SVGIG (reference sequence). V gave up 4 bases and J gave up 0 bases, with 11 bases separating them. The DNA for the CDR3 is TGTGCCTGGAAAACAATAACTAGCACAGATACGCAGTATTTT. As protein: CAWKTITSTDTQYF.

The chain carries TRBV6-1 and TRBJ1-1; TRBD1 agrees at 7 bases. This CDR3 comprises 16 residues. Germline V lookup: CDR1 MNHNS, CDR2 SASEGT. V gave up 2 bases and J gave up 0 bases; unmatched junction bases: 6. The CDR3 spells CASSEPGTAMNTEAFF. The CDR3, as DNA: TGTGCCAGCAGTGAACCCGGGACAGCCATGAACACTGAAGCTTTCTTT.

The CDR3 bases are TGCGCCAGCAGCCAGGTAGTAGCGGCCCTCCCAGATACGCAGTATTTT. It codes for CASSQVVAALPDTQYF. The chain employs TRBV4-1 and TRBJ2-3; D possibly corresponds to TRBD2 (6 bases). This CDR3 is 16 amino acids long. CDR1 MGHRA and CDR2 YSYEKL come from the germline V gene. V lost 3 bases, J lost 4 bases, and 17 bases lay in between.

This clone was seen just once. V and J are TRBV6-6 and TRBJ2-1; D is possibly TRBD1 (5 bases). This CDR3 region has 14 residues. V lost 5 bases, J lost 12 bases, and 20 bases lay in between. Germline V lookup: CDR1 MNHNY, CDR2 SVGAGI (reference sequence). CDR3 nucleotide sequence: TGTGCCAGCAGTCATGACAGCTACAATGATGGGCAGTTCTTC. Translated, it gives CASSHDSYNDGQFF.

The chain has TRBV28 and TRBJ2-6; no definite D call. Trimming cost V 8 bases and J 0 bases, with 11 bases left between them. In germline, CDR1 is MDHEN, CDR2 SYDVKM. The CDR3 length is 15 residues. The CDR3 region has the DNA TGTGCCAGCCGGTATCAGAGCTCTGGGGCCAACGTCCTGACTTTC. This translates into CASRYQSSGANVLTF.

The V call is TRBV6-5, the J call TRBJ2-7, with D perhaps matching TRBD2 (5 bases). Germline-derived CDR1 and CDR2 are MNHEY and SVGAGI. Trimming shortened V by 0 bases and J by 5 bases, and 11 bases separated the two germline ends. The CDR3 is made up of 14 amino acids. For the CDR3, the DNA is TGTGCCAGCAGTTACTCGACGCGGGCGGACGAGCAGTACTTC. Translated, it gives CASSYSTRADEQYF.

This clone came up a few times. CDR3 nucleotides: TGTGCCAGCAGTGTCACAGGGGTTCTGGGTGAAGCTTTCTTT. Protein sequence: CASSVTGVLGEAFF. The genes are TRBV6-1 and TRBJ1-1, with 7 bases fitting TRBD1. The length of the CDR3 is 14 residues. Germline CDR1 MNHNS, CDR2 SASEGT. J lost 7 bases, V lost 4 bases, and 9 bases had no gene match.

The chain links TRBV18 to TRBJ2-7; D is uncertain. Germline lookup yields CDR1 KGHSH and CDR2 LQKENI. V was trimmed by 6 bases and J by 4 bases, leaving 10 bases between them. This CDR3 is 12 amino acids long. The CDR3 here is CASSATDYEQYF. DNA for the CDR3: TGTGCCAGCTCCGCAACCGATTACGAGCAGTACTTC.

The chain couples TRBV30 to TRBJ1-2, with a possible D match to TRBD1 (5 bases). The germline V gene has CDR1 GTSNPN and CDR2 SVGIG (reference sequence). V dropped 5 bases and J dropped 6 bases, with 19 bases sitting between them. This CDR3 is 14 amino acids long. CDR3: CAWSYRRKNNGYTF. Written as DNA, the CDR3 is TGTGCCTGGTCCTACAGGCGCAAAAATAATGGCTACACCTTC.

This CDR3 reads CASKPDGTTEAFF. The CDR3 nucleotides read TGTGCCAGCAAGCCCGACGGTACCACTGAAGCTTTCTTT. The V and J genes are TRBV2 and TRBJ1-1; D ambiguous. V was shortened by 7 bases and J by 4 bases, with 13 bases between the two germline ends. CDR3 length: 13 residues. Germline CDR1 SNHLY, CDR2 FYNNEI.

The chain carries TRBV12-5 and TRBJ2-3; 7 nucleotides align to TRBD2. Germline trimming cut 1 base from V and 3 bases from J; bases unmatched to any gene: 1. CDR3 length: 14 residues. Germline V CDR1 and CDR2: LGHNT, FRNRAP. The CDR3 nucleotides read TGTGCTAGTGGTTTGGGACTAGCAACAGATACGCAGTATTTT. Translation gives CASGLGLATDTQYF.

The chain is built from TRBV5-4 and TRBJ2-1; 10 bases agree with TRBD2. The trim removed 2 bases at V and 7 bases at J, leaving 6 bases unmatched. Germline values: CDR1 SGHNT, CDR2 YYREEE (reference sequence). The CDR3 totals 15 residues. The CDR3 DNA is TGTGCCAGCAGCTTTATAACTAGCGGGATAAATGAGCAGTTCTTC. It specifies CASSFITSGINEQFF.

Only one count was recorded for this clone. Other DNA sequences in this sample translate to the same CDR3. The gene calls are TRBV10-3 and TRBJ1-3; D gene uncertain. V lost 2 bases to trimming and J lost 4 bases, with 0 bases between them. This CDR3 contains 11 residues. Germline CDR1 ENHRY, CDR2 SYGVKD. The CDR3: CAISEGNTIYF. For the CDR3, the DNA is TGTGCCATCAGTGAGGGAAACACCATATATTTT.